This TCR beta chain was recorded in a study of beta chain features in type 1 diabetes. Study as a whole: Patients did not differ from healthy donors in age, gender or cell yield.

This clone was counted a few times. Investigators reverse transcribed all isolated RNA, so they sequenced expressed TCRB transcripts. TCRdb's copy holds only in-frame clones and misses some; the assay was immunoSEQ multiplex PCR. Here the sample spans 450,000 or so clones, around 10% being singletons. The CDR3 sequence is 14 residues long. V was shortened by 6 bases and J by 5 bases, with 14 bases between the two germline ends. Germline values: CDR1 MDHEN, CDR2 SYDVKM. The specimen was naive CD4+ T cells from blood. The chain employs TRBV28 and TRBJ1-5, with TRBD1 as a possible D gene (6 bases). The clonotype originates from a woman under 30 in good health. CDR3: CASRDPTGHQPQHF. DNA for the CDR3: TGTGCCAGCAGGGACCCTACAGGGCATCAGCCCCAGCATTTT.